These 28 T cell receptor beta chains originate from one sample sequenced in a study of OX40 agonist ivuxolimab in advanced cancers. The data were produced by immunoSEQ multiplex PCR, yet TCRdb's version contains in-frame clones alone and is incomplete. The profile covers about 82,000 clones, with about 82% appearing a single time and 6.5% taken by the ten largest. Material: CD4+ or CD8+ T cells sorted from blood, obtained in a trial of the OX40 agonist ivuxolimab. These receptors originate from an adult with an advanced solid tumor such as melanoma, head and neck, liver or kidney cancer.

The V gene is TRBV7-8, the J gene TRBJ2-3; 7 positions match TRBD1. Germline V gene data show CDR1 as SGHVS and CDR2 as FQNEAQ. The CDR3 has 16 amino acids. The ends lost 1 base at V and 0 bases at J; junction bases unmatched: 4. The CDR3 DNA sequence: TGTGCCAGCAGCTTAGATCGACAGGGTAGCACAGATACGCAGTATTTT. Its protein product is CASSLDRQGSTDTQYF.

This clone was observed once. The chain joins TRBV28 to TRBJ2-3; 10 bases fit TRBD2. The CDR3 runs to 14 residues. Germline values: CDR1 MDHEN, CDR2 SYDVKM. Losses at the gene ends were 5 bases for V and 8 bases for J; bases not matched to a gene: 7. The CDR3 reads CASSRTSGQTTQYF. CDR3 bases: TGTGCCAGCAGTCGGACTAGCGGCCAGACTACGCAGTATTTT. The entire variable domain, with the rest obtained from reference TRBV28 and TRBJ2-3, is as follows: DVKVTQSSRYLVKRTGEKVFLECVQDMDHENMFWYRQDPGLGLRLIYFSYDVKMKEKGDIPEGYSVSREKKERFSLILESASTNQTSMYLCASSRTSGQTTQYFGPGTRLTVL.

The rearrangement links TRBV7-9 to TRBJ1-6; possibly TRBD1 for D (6 bases). V dropped 1 base and J dropped 8 bases, with 12 bases sitting between them. Germline CDR1 reads SEHNR; CDR2 reads FQNEAQ (reference sequence). The CDR3 covers 15 residues. CDR3 bases: TGTGCCAGCAGCTTAGGAGCACAGGGAGATTCACCCCTCCACTTT. Translation: CASSLGAQGDSPLHF.

In this sample, this clone is medium-sized. This chain links TRBV19 with TRBJ1-5, with D maybe TRBD1 (6 bases). This CDR3 has 13 amino acids. Trimming pared 6 bases from V and 9 bases from J, leaving 15 bases between. Germline V gene data show CDR1 as LNHDA and CDR2 as SQIVND (reference sequence). The CDR3 coding sequence is TGTGCCAGTAGGGGGGGGGCCGGTGGGCCCCAGCATTTT. It codes for CASRGGAGGPQHF.

The sample holds a few counts of this clone. J is TRBJ1-4 and V is TRBV5-5; D is ambiguous. The germline gives CDR1 SGHKS, CDR2 YYEKEE (reference sequence). The CDR3 sequence is 13 residues long. V was shortened by 0 bases and J by 7 bases, with 7 bases between the two germline ends. CDR3 residues: CASSLAGTEKLFF. CDR3 bases: TGTGCCAGCAGCTTGGCGGGAACTGAAAAACTGTTTTTT.

The chain joins TRBV4-2 to TRBJ1-3; no clear D. CDR1 and CDR2 from the germline V gene are LGHNA and YNFKEQ. Trimming took off 1 base at V and 4 bases at J, with 8 bases between the two ends. This CDR3 has 14 residues. The CDR3 DNA is TGTGCCAGCAGCCAAGGAAACGGAGGAAACACCATATATTTT. It specifies CASSQGNGGNTIYF.

This clone was counted only a few times. V gene TRBV6-1 combines with J gene TRBJ1-6; D not certain. The CDR3 length is 13 residues. V was pared by 11 bases and J by 2 bases, with 10 bases between. CDR1 and CDR2 (germline): MNHNS, SASEGT. As DNA, the CDR3 is TGTGCCGGTGAGGGCGCCTATAATTCACCCCTCCACTTT. Its protein product is CAGEGAYNSPLHF.

The count of this clone is one. The V call is TRBV7-2, the J call TRBJ2-1; D is ambiguous. The germline gives CDR1 SGHTA, CDR2 FQGNSA. This CDR3 is built from 15 residues. The ends were cut back, 5 bases at V and 7 bases at J, with 18 bases in the middle. CDR3 amino acids: CASSQLVDLLNEQFF. The CDR3 nucleotides are TGTGCCAGCAGCCAGCTGGTGGATCTTTTGAATGAGCAGTTCTTC.

The gene calls are TRBV5-1 and TRBJ2-5; D is uncertain. Trimming cost V 0 bases and J 1 base, with 13 bases left between them. CDR3 size: 16 residues. Germline values: CDR1 SGHRS, CDR2 YFSETQ. The CDR3 loop is CASSLVYPARQETQYF. The CDR3 nucleotides read TGCGCCAGCAGCTTGGTGTACCCAGCACGCCAAGAGACCCAGTACTTC.

This clone was counted a single time. The gene calls are TRBV19 and TRBJ2-1, with D unclear. The V end lost 3 bases, the J end lost 8 bases, and 8 bases lay between the germline ends. There are 12 residues in the CDR3. CDR1 LNHDA and CDR2 SQIVND come from the germline V gene (reference sequence). Here the CDR3 reads CASSIGWDEQFF. Here the CDR3 DNA reads TGTGCCAGTAGTATCGGTTGGGATGAGCAGTTCTTC.

The V call is TRBV30, the J call TRBJ1-1, with D hard to call. Germline V lookup: CDR1 GTSNPN, CDR2 SVGIG (reference sequence). CDR3 size: 14 residues. Between the trimmed V and J ends, which lost 3 bases and 1 base, there was a span of 12 bases. The CDR3 sequence: CAWRMISGNTEAFF. CDR3 sequence (DNA): TGTGCCTGGAGAATGATCAGCGGGAACACTGAAGCTTTCTTT.

The chain has TRBV7-9 and TRBJ2-3, with D perhaps matching TRBD1 (6 bases). Trimming stripped 1 base from V and 9 bases from J, with 11 bases between. Per the germline V gene, CDR1 is SEHNR and CDR2 is FQNEAQ (reference sequence). This CDR3 has 13 amino acids. The CDR3 DNA reads as TGTGCCAGCAGCTTAGTTCAGGGGAGCACGCAGTATTTT. It is translated as CASSLVQGSTQYF.

The chain employs TRBV4-1 and TRBJ1-2; the D gene is possibly TRBD1 (5 bases). This CDR3 contains 13 residues. CDR1 and CDR2 (germline): MGHRA, YSYEKL. The V and J ends lost 2 bases and 2 bases respectively, with 6 bases between them. CDR3 nucleotides: TGCGCCAGCAGCCAATGGGGGAACTATGGCTACACCTTC. Translated, it gives CASSQWGNYGYTF.

This clone was seen only a few times. This rearrangement joins TRBV6-1 to TRBJ2-1; D is uncertain. There are 16 residues in the CDR3. Per the germline V gene, CDR1 is MNHNS and CDR2 is SASEGT. With 3 bases removed from V and 0 bases from J, the gap between germline ends came to 12 bases. The DNA of the CDR3 is TGTGCCAGCAGTGACTATTTGGGCCTCTCCTACAATGAGCAGTTCTTC. Amino acid sequence: CASSDYLGLSYNEQFF.

CDR3 loop: CASSYRLGFDKNIQYF. CDR3 in DNA: TGTGCCAGCAGCTATCGACTAGGGTTTGACAAAAACATTCAGTACTTC. This rearrangement joins TRBV5-6 to TRBJ2-4; D might be TRBD2 (6 bases). The CDR3 sequence is 16 residues long. The V gene lost 3 bases and the J gene lost 3 bases, with 16 bases spanning the gap. Germline CDR1 and CDR2: SGHDT and YYEEEE.

This sequence joins TRBV6-6 and TRBJ2-7; weak D call: TRBD2 (6 bases). With 4 bases removed from V and 6 bases from J, the gap between germline ends came to 10 bases. The length of the CDR3 is 12 residues. Germline V gene data show CDR1 as MNHNY and CDR2 as SVGAGI (reference sequence). The CDR3 nucleotides are TGTGCCAGCAGTTTAACGACTAGCGAGCAGTACTTC. Residues: CASSLTTSEQYF.

The chain employs TRBV18 and TRBJ2-1; D may be TRBD2 (5 bases). Germline loops: CDR1 KGHSH, CDR2 LQKENI. This CDR3 has 15 residues. Trimming pared 3 bases from V and 6 bases from J, leaving 15 bases between. DNA of the CDR3: TGTGCCAGCTCACCCATCGGACGGGGATTCAATGAGCAGTTCTTC. Protein: CASSPIGRGFNEQFF.

In this sample, this clone turned up a few times. This rearrangement joins TRBV11-2 to TRBJ2-7, with 10 bases that match TRBD2. Germline CDR1 SGHAT, CDR2 FQNNGV. The CDR3 spans 14 residues. Trimming removed 5 bases from V and 4 bases from J; junction bases left unmatched: 5. This chain's CDR3 is CASSRLAGDYEQYF. Written as DNA, the CDR3 is TGTGCCAGCAGCCGTCTAGCGGGGGATTACGAGCAGTACTTC. Together with reference TRBV11-2 and TRBJ2-7, the CDR3 gives the full variable domain: EAGVAQSPRYKIIEKRQSVAFWCNPISGHATLYWYQQILGQGPKLLIQFQNNGVVDDSQLPKDRFSAERLKGVDSTLKIQPAKLEDSAVYLCASSRLAGDYEQYFGPGTRLTVT.

The chain has TRBV4-2 and TRBJ2-5, with 10 bases identical to TRBD2. The CDR3 is 13 amino acids. Germline lookup yields CDR1 LGHNA and CDR2 YNFKEQ. V dropped 8 bases and J dropped 7; count of bases not matched to a gene: 7. The CDR3 sequence is CASGKREGGTQYF. CDR3 DNA sequence: TGTGCCAGCGGAAAGCGGGAGGGCGGGACCCAGTACTTC.

This chain links TRBV5-1 with TRBJ2-3; tentative D call: TRBD2 (6 bases). There are 17 residues in the CDR3. V was pared by 2 bases and J by 5 bases, with 21 bases between. Germline V CDR1 and CDR2: SGHRS, YFSETQ. Here the CDR3 reads CASSFTGRSRGGDTQYF. Written as DNA, the CDR3 is TGCGCCAGCAGCTTCACAGGAAGGTCGAGGGGAGGAGATACGCAGTATTTT.

This sequence joins TRBV14 and TRBJ2-7, with 7 nucleotides matching TRBD2. Germline V gene data show CDR1 as SGHDN and CDR2 as FVKESK. The CDR3 totals 12 residues. Trimming at V came to 4 bases and at J to 9 bases, leaving 6 bases not matched to a gene. CDR3 residues: CASSLAAGAQYF. The DNA for the CDR3 is TGTGCCAGCAGCCTCGCGGCGGGAGCGCAGTACTTC.

The table lists this clone with a few counts. The rearrangement joins TRBV30 to TRBJ1-2; no reliable D call. Trimming shortened V by 2 bases and J by 7 bases, and 8 bases separated the two germline ends. CDR1 is GTSNPN and CDR2 is SVGIG in the germline V gene (reference sequence). The CDR3 is made up of 11 amino acids. Here the CDR3 DNA reads TGTGCCTGGAGTCAAGGACTTGGCTACACCTTC. Translated: CAWSQGLGYTF. Together with reference TRBV30 and TRBJ1-2, the CDR3 gives the full variable domain: SQTIHQWPATLVQPVGSPLSLECTVEGTSNPNLYWYRQAAGRGLQLLFYSVGIGQISSEVPQNLSASRPQDRQFILSSKKLLLSDSGFYLCAWSQGLGYTFGSGTRLTVV.

The genes are TRBV2 and TRBJ1-1; 7 bases are a match to TRBD1. Germline lookup yields CDR1 SNHLY and CDR2 FYNNEI. V lost 6 bases, J lost 4 bases, and 8 bases stayed unmatched. This CDR3 is built from 14 residues. CDR3 loop: CASRGQVWGTEAFF. CDR3 in DNA: TGTGCCAGCAGAGGACAGGTTTGGGGCACTGAAGCTTTCTTT. Combining the CDR3 with reference TRBV2 and TRBJ1-1 gives the whole variable domain EPEVTQTPSHQVTQMGQEVILRCVPISNHLYFYWYRQILGQKVEFLVSFYNNEISEKSEIFDDQFSVERPDGSNFTLKIRSTKLEDSAMYFCASRGQVWGTEAFFGQGTRLTVV.

The V and J genes are TRBV7-2 and TRBJ2-1; D is uncertain. The germline V and J ends were trimmed by 5 bases and 6 bases, with 14 bases remaining between them. CDR1 and CDR2 from the germline V gene are SGHTA and FQGNSA. CDR3 length equals 14 residues. The CDR3 spells CASSQLTWANEQFF. The CDR3 DNA is TGTGCCAGCAGCCAACTAACGTGGGCCAATGAGCAGTTCTTC.

The chain uses TRBV19 and TRBJ2-7, with 7 bases aligning to TRBD2. V lost 3 bases and J lost 2; bases outside the gene matches: 10. This CDR3 is built from 16 residues. Germline V gives CDR1 LNHDA, CDR2 SQIVND (reference sequence). In DNA form, the CDR3 reads TGTGCCAGTAGTATGGGATTGGCGGGAGAGACCTACGAGCAGTACTTC. It translates to CASSMGLAGETYEQYF.

J is TRBJ2-7 and V is TRBV4-1; D is possibly TRBD2 (5 bases). CDR3 length: 13 residues. The germline CDR1 and CDR2 sequences are MGHRA and YSYEKL. Trimming stripped 4 bases from V and 5 bases from J, with 12 bases between. This chain's CDR3 is CASSRGEAHEQYF. The CDR3 DNA is TGCGCCAGCAGCCGGGGAGAAGCGCACGAGCAGTACTTC.

This clone was seen just once. The gene calls are TRBV7-9 and TRBJ2-5; 10 positions agree with TRBD1. The tail of the sequence fits TRBJ2-7 better, so the J call may be wrong. This CDR3 contains 17 residues. Germline loops: CDR1 SEHNR, CDR2 FQNEAQ (reference sequence). CDR3 coding DNA: TGTGCCAGCAGCTTCCCGAAGACAGGGGGCAAATCCTACGAGCAGTACTTC. This sequence encodes CASSFPKTGGKSYEQYF.

This clone turned up a few times. The genes are TRBV10-2 and TRBJ2-1; 11 bases fit TRBD2. This CDR3 contains 16 residues. The junction had 9 bases not matched to a gene; V was cut back by 7 bases and J by 4 bases. CDR1 and CDR2 from the germline V gene are WSHSY and SAAADI. The CDR3 here is CASKGLAGGLYNEQFF. Here the CDR3 DNA reads TGCGCCAGCAAAGGTCTAGCGGGGGGATTGTACAATGAGCAGTTCTTC.